This TCR beta chain derives from a study of CD8 T cells in ankylosing spondylitis (dated by TCRdb to about 2017). Describing the broader study: T cell receptor beta repertoires were profiled in healthy donors and ankylosing spondylitis patients so that disease-linked TCR variants could be found. The full study cohort was made up of about two dozen ankylosing spondylitis patients and about a hundred healthy donors. Peripheral blood was sampled, and synovial fluid was additionally collected from ankylosing spondylitis patients.

Study-level results and caveats: Blood from ankylosing spondylitis patients appeared to be characterized by a TCR beta motif composed of several highly homologous amino acid variants. Some TCR beta motif variants had previously been reported in synovial fluid and blood of reactive arthritis patients, which suggested common disease-initiation mechanisms. The disease-linked clones were reported to be significantly enriched in matched synovial fluid samples from ankylosing spondylitis patients. A CD8+ phenotype was shown by the disease-linked clones, which were found at relatively low frequencies in peripheral blood.

The reads were generated on an Illumina HiSeq 2500. Quantitative 5'-RACE with molecular barcodes was used to prepare TCR beta libraries. Turning to the authors' computational methods: Disease-linked TCR variants were identified with a new computational method built on a probabilistic model of VDJ rearrangement. TCRdb redid the processing of the public reads, applying fastp at Q25 and MiXCR, and retained in-frame beta chains. Here each entry gathers all rows of one CDR3 protein and keeps the most common genes and DNA. The V and J calls here are based on TCRdb, not the publication. A total of 650,000 to 800,000 distinct CDR3 sequences appear in this sample, over 15% of them only once. Under 20% of the sample belongs to the ten largest clones. Note on this clonotype: Its antigen is not yet known. No much larger clone is present one base from it, and per-base qualities are unavailable.

This clonotype was obtained from a male donor with ankylosing spondylitis. Sequenced input: blood, either unsorted or a sorted T cell fraction (not recorded which).

The CDR3 loop reads CSARSLAGYYEQYF. The nucleotide sequence reads as follows: TGCAGTGCTAGATCGCTAGCGGGTTACTACGAGCAGTACTTC. In this chain, TRBV20-1 is recombined with TRBJ2-7; TRBD2 matches 8 bases in the middle. CDR3 length: 14 amino acids, cysteine to phenylalanine. Only the CDR3 DNA stays, 42 bases, in frame from base 1. Based on the germline V gene (reference sequence), the CDR1 and CDR2 sequences are DFQATT and SNEGSKA. Relative to germline, V is missing 2 bases and J is missing 3 bases, with 6 bases of the junction outside any gene match.